This TCR beta chain was found in a study of cytomegalovirus exposure and HLA in healthy donors. The germline V gene has CDR1 SQVTM and CDR2 ANQGSEA. Trimming took 7 bases from V and 0 from J, leaving 15 bases between them. CDR3 length equals 15 residues. 60 Vbeta and 13 Jbeta primers were used in PCR. Profiled with immunoSEQ multiplex PCR; TCRdb holds only in-frame clones, not every one. This sample's table has just over 50,000 clones. Study-wide results and limits: Reports credit the classifier with highly specific, highly sensitive diagnosis of cytomegalovirus status.

About this clone itself: Its antigen is not identified.

This clonotype was obtained from a woman aged 60-70 years in good health and CMV-seropositive. The sample comprised PBMCs. This rearrangement joins TRBV29-1 to TRBJ2-2, with D maybe TRBD1 (6 bases). The CDR3 reads CSAVTGPSNTGELFF. CDR3 in DNA: TGCAGCGCTGTGACAGGCCCTTCGAACACCGGGGAGCTGTTTTTT.